This TCR beta chain was found in a study of T cell responses to AZD1222 COVID-19 vaccine. Study-wide results and caveats: Two AZD1222 administrations were followed by greater Spike-specific TCR breadth and depth. Spike-wide vaccine-associated CD4 TCRs dominated at 160-218 and 743-854. In a largely white British group with more females than males, clonal diversity was possibly underestimated.

On this clone: The antigen is not known.

Sequenced by immunoSEQ multiplex PCR; TCRdb stores in-frame clones only, minus some. Of roughly 120,000 clones listed, less than 90% are singletons. CDR1 and CDR2 (germline): LGHDT, YNNKEL (reference sequence). The CDR3 has 16 amino acids. V lost 4 bases and J 5 bases, leaving 19 bases between the germline ends. The receptor comes from an adult in good health. The material sequenced was peripheral blood, taken on day 0 of AZD1222 vaccination. The rearrangement joins TRBV3-1 (or the pseudogene TRBV3-2) to TRBJ2-3, with D possibly being TRBD1 or TRBD2 (5 bases each). CDR3 sequence (DNA): TGTGCCAGCAGCCCCCCTTATCTAGGGACGGGAGATACGCAGTATTTT. Translation: CASSPPYLGTGDTQYF.